Here is one T cell receptor (beta chain) with its context. The data belong to a study of CD8 T cells in Susac syndrome. With random hexamers, 0.5 to 1 ug RNA was reverse transcribed. Amplification of TCR beta CDR3 across 54 Vbeta and 13 Jbeta was performed with immunoSEQ multiplex PCR. TCRdb ran MiXCR on the immunoSEQ multiplex PCR reads and lists one entry per CDR3 protein. The sample lists some 150,000 distinct CDR3 sequences, roughly 95% seen once, with 0.16% in the top ten. The CDR3 is made up of 13 amino acids. The V end was cut by 5 bases, the J end by 6 bases, with 12 bases between. Per germline, CDR1 SGHVS and CDR2 FQNEAQ.

The TCR originated in a human donor with Susac syndrome. Input material: CD4+ T cells from PBMCs. The chain couples TRBV7-8 to TRBJ2-3; D is uncertain. Here the CDR3 reads CASSLGNLDTQYF. The CDR3 DNA follows: TGTGCCAGCAGCCTAGGAAATCTGGATACGCAGTATTTT. The full variable domain, in which reference TRBV7-8 and TRBJ2-3 provide the parts outside the CDR3, is GAGVSQSPRYKVAKRGQDVALRCDPISGHVSLFWYQQALGQGPEFLTYFQNEAQLDKSGLPSDRFFAERPEGSVSTLKIQRTQQEDSAVYLCASSLGNLDTQYFGPGTRLTVL.